Listed below are T cell receptor beta chains from one sample, sequenced in a study of CD8 T cells in ankylosing spondylitis. TCRdb called the 5' RACE reads again in MiXCR, with one record for every CDR3 protein. The sample carries a few hundred thousand distinct CDR3 sequences, over 9.5% recorded once. The sample consisted of blood, either unsorted or a sorted T cell fraction (not recorded which). These receptor sequences come from a male donor with ankylosing spondylitis. The CDR3 runs from the conserved cysteine through the conserved F or W. Fields, in order: CDR3 protein, CDR3 DNA, clone size, V gene, J gene, D gene. A D gene is named only where the DNA matches it firmly. Size tells how often a clone was seen (once, few, many) or the class of an expanded clone, and some rows leave it out.

CDR3aa: CASSLRGGTSERHEQFF
CDR3nt: TGTGCCAGCAGCTTAAGGGGGGGGACTAGCGAGCGCCATGAGCAGTTCTTC
abundance: -
v_gene: TRBV7-9
j_gene: TRBJ2-1
d_gene: TRBD2

CDR3aa: CSVLGLAGGPGEETQYF
CDR3nt: TGCAGCGTCCTGGGACTAGCGGGAGGGCCGGGAGAAGAGACCCAGTACTTC
abundance: many
v_gene: TRBV29-1
j_gene: TRBJ2-5
d_gene: TRBD2

CDR3aa: CATSLGHNEQFF
CDR3nt: TGTGCCACCAGTTTGGGGCACAATGAGCAGTTCTTC
abundance: -
v_gene: TRBV24-1
j_gene: TRBJ2-1
d_gene: -

CDR3aa: CASGIQLSGNTIYF
CDR3nt: TGTGCCAGCGGAATACAGCTCTCTGGAAACACCATATATTTT
abundance: few
v_gene: TRBV7-9
j_gene: TRBJ1-3
d_gene: -

CDR3aa: CATSDQSARNHEQFF
CDR3nt: TGTGCCACCAGTGATCAGAGTGCGAGAAACCATGAGCAGTTCTTC
abundance: many
v_gene: TRBV24-1
j_gene: TRBJ2-1
d_gene: -

CDR3aa: CASSHKGRGQGGYNEQFF
CDR3nt: TGTGCCAGCAGTCACAAGGGTAGGGGACAGGGGGGGTACAATGAGCAGTTCTTC
abundance: few
v_gene: TRBV6-5
j_gene: TRBJ2-1
d_gene: TRBD1

CDR3aa: CASSPIAGANSYEQYF
CDR3nt: TGTGCCAGCAGCCCCATTGCGGGAGCAAACTCCTACGAGCAGTACTTC
abundance: -
v_gene: TRBV7-7
j_gene: TRBJ2-7
d_gene: TRBD2

CDR3aa: CASSPPVRSFEQYF
CDR3nt: TGTGCCAGCTCACCACCGGTCCGGAGCTTCGAGCAGTACTTC
abundance: few
v_gene: TRBV18
j_gene: TRBJ2-7
d_gene: -

CDR3aa: CASSFRTTLYEQYF
CDR3nt: TGTGCCAGCAGCTTCCGGACTACTCTCTACGAGCAGTACTTC
abundance: -
v_gene: TRBV7-2
j_gene: TRBJ2-7
d_gene: -

CDR3aa: CSGRKGMGLATYNEQFF
CDR3nt: TGCAGCGGACGTAAGGGTATGGGACTAGCGACCTACAATGAGCAGTTCTTC
abundance: many
v_gene: TRBV29-1
j_gene: TRBJ2-1
d_gene: TRBD2

CDR3aa: CASSGSQGYEQYF
CDR3nt: TGTGCCAGCAGCGGTAGTCAGGGCTACGAGCAGTACTTC
abundance: -
v_gene: TRBV7-9
j_gene: TRBJ2-7
d_gene: -

CDR3aa: CASSSLGGRLETQYF
CDR3nt: TGTGCCAGCAGCTCGTTGGGCGGGAGATTGGAGACCCAGTACTTC
abundance: few
v_gene: TRBV7-2
j_gene: TRBJ2-5
d_gene: TRBD2

CDR3aa: CSVAKVGKVTSGRMRETQYF
CDR3nt: TGCAGCGTCGCAAAGGTCGGGAAGGTGACTAGCGGGAGAATGCGAGAGACCCAGTACTTC
abundance: many
v_gene: TRBV29-1
j_gene: TRBJ2-5
d_gene: TRBD2

CDR3aa: CASSLEGSGTYNEQFF
CDR3nt: TGCGCCAGCAGCTTGGAGGGTAGCGGAACCTACAATGAGCAGTTCTTC
abundance: many
v_gene: TRBV5-1
j_gene: TRBJ2-1
d_gene: -

CDR3aa: CSVSGGNVKNTQYF
CDR3nt: TGCAGCGTCAGTGGGGGGAACGTCAAAAATACGCAGTATTTT
abundance: few
v_gene: TRBV29-1
j_gene: TRBJ2-3
d_gene: -

CDR3aa: CASSIGASELFF
CDR3nt: TGTGCCAGTAGTATAGGGGCCAGCGAACTGTTTTTT
abundance: -
v_gene: TRBV19
j_gene: TRBJ1-4
d_gene: -

CDR3aa: CASGGQGNTEAFF
CDR3nt: TGTGCCAGCGGGGGACAGGGAAACACTGAAGCTTTCTTT
abundance: -
v_gene: TRBV2
j_gene: TRBJ1-1
d_gene: TRBD1